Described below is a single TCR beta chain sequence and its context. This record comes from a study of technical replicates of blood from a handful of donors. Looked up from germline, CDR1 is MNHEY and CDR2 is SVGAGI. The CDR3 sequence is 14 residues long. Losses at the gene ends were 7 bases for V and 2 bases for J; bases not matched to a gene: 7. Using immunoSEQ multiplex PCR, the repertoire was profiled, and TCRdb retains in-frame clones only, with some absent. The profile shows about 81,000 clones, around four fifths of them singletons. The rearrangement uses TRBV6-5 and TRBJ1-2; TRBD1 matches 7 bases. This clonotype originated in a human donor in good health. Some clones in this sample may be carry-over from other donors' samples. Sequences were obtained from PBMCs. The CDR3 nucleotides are TGTGCCAGCATCGGCAGGGGGTTGAACTATGGCTACACCTTC. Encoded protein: CASIGRGLNYGYTF.